Shown below are 25 T cell receptor beta chains from a single sample sequenced in a study of CD8 T cells in ankylosing spondylitis. One entry per CDR3 protein results from TCRdb running MiXCR on the 5' RACE reads. This sample has 180,000 or so distinct CDR3 sequences; 11% occur once, and the top ten carry under 35%. Specimen: blood, either unsorted or a sorted T cell fraction (not recorded which). The receptor source for this set is a male donor with ankylosing spondylitis or in good health (not recorded which).

This clonotype was seen many times. V usage is TRBV29-1 and J usage is TRBJ1-6, with 7 bases matching TRBD1. The trim removed 7 bases at V and 8 bases at J, leaving 8 bases unmatched. The CDR3 has 13 residues. The V gene's germline CDR1 is SQVTM and CDR2 ANQGSEA. The CDR3 bases are TGCAGCGCCCGAGGGACAGAGGATTCACCCCTCCACTTT. The encoded protein is CSARGTEDSPLHF.

The table lists this clonotype with many counts. The V and J genes are TRBV5-5 and TRBJ2-2; tentative D call: TRBD2 (6 bases). The CDR3 has 15 residues. The germline V gene encodes CDR1 SGHKS and CDR2 YYEKEE (reference sequence). V lost 4 bases, J lost 0 bases, and 10 bases lay in between. CDR3 region: CASSQREANTGELFF. The CDR3 DNA follows: TGTGCCAGCAGCCAGAGGGAGGCGAACACCGGGGAGCTGTTTTTT.

The chain carries TRBV7-9 and TRBJ1-5, with 9 bases matching TRBD1. The CDR3 runs 13 residues. Germline V gene sequence: CDR1 SEHNR, CDR2 FQNEAQ (reference sequence). Trimming cost V 7 bases and J 7 bases; bases outside gene matches: 5. As DNA, the CDR3 is TGTGCCAGCACGCGGGACAGGGACCAGCCCCAGCATTTT. Translated, it gives CASTRDRDQPQHF. Complete variable domain (other parts from reference TRBV7-9 and TRBJ1-5): DTGVSQNPRHKITKRGQNVTFRCDPISEHNRLYWYRQTLGQGPEFLTYFQNEAQLEKSRLLSDRFSAERPKGSFSTLEIQRTEQGDSAMYLCASTRDRDQPQHFGDGTRLSIL.

This clonotype has a count of ten or more. The genes are TRBV2 and TRBJ2-5, with D perhaps TRBD2 (7 bases). The ends were cut back, 0 bases at V and 2 bases at J, with 10 bases in the middle. This CDR3 has 15 residues. CDR1 SNHLY and CDR2 FYNNEI come from the germline V gene. CDR3 amino acids: CASSEARGPQETQYF. The DNA of the CDR3 is TGTGCCAGCAGTGAAGCGCGGGGGCCGCAAGAGACCCAGTACTTC.

The sample holds a few counts of this clonotype. CDR3 protein: CASKKGQNNSPLHF. CDR3 bases: TGTGCCAGCAAAAAGGGGCAGAATAATTCACCCCTCCACTTT. The J gene is TRBJ1-6, the V gene TRBV6-1; D may be TRBD1 (5 bases). Between the trimmed V and J ends, which lost 7 bases and 5 bases, there was a span of 12 bases. Germline V gives CDR1 MNHNS, CDR2 SASEGT. The CDR3 sequence is 14 residues long.

This chain connects TRBV6-7 to TRBJ2-3, with 14 positions matching TRBD2. TRBV6-7 is reported as an ORF; its role is uncertain. V lost 5 bases and J lost 3; bases outside the gene matches: 7. The CDR3 sequence is 17 residues long. The CDR3 reads CASSQKGLAGATDTQYF. The DNA for the CDR3 is TGTGCCAGCAGTCAAAAGGGACTAGCGGGAGCGACAGATACGCAGTATTTT.

This clonotype was observed many times. The chain employs TRBV25-1 and TRBJ2-5; no reliable D call. The CDR3 is made up of 15 amino acids. Trimming shortened V by 3 bases and J by 1 base, and 12 bases separated the two germline ends. CDR1 is MGHDK, CDR2 SYGVNS, per germline. The CDR3 loop is CASSDYGLPQETQYF. The CDR3 nucleotides are TGTGCCAGCAGTGATTACGGATTACCCCAAGAGACCCAGTACTTC.

The table lists this clonotype with many counts. The J gene is TRBJ1-1, the V gene TRBV3-1; TRBD1 agrees at 8 bases. Germline CDR1 is LGHDT and CDR2 is YNNKEL (reference sequence). After removal of 3 bases from V and 5 bases from J, the junction contained 8 bases not matched to a gene. The CDR3 consists of 15 residues. CDR3 sequence: CASSHSDRANTEAFF. The CDR3 nucleotides read TGTGCCAGCAGCCACTCGGACAGGGCAAATACTGAAGCTTTCTTT.

There are many counts of this clonotype. The chain couples TRBV5-1 to TRBJ1-6, with a tentative D call TRBD1 (6 bases). Between the trimmed V and J ends, which lost 0 bases and 6 bases, there was a span of 10 bases. The CDR3 is 15 amino acids. The germline CDR1 and CDR2 sequences are SGHRS and YFSETQ. The CDR3 region is CASSLEGDLNSPLHF. CDR3 nucleotides: TGCGCCAGCAGCTTGGAGGGGGACCTTAATTCACCCCTCCACTTT.

This clonotype was counted a few times. The chain carries TRBV28 and TRBJ2-4; D call uncertain. Trimming removed 5 bases at V and 0 bases at J, with 5 bases between. Per germline, CDR1 MDHEN and CDR2 SYDVKM. The CDR3 runs 13 residues. This CDR3 reads CASSRLAKNIQYF. CDR3 nucleotide sequence: TGTGCCAGCAGTAGACTAGCCAAAAACATTCAGTACTTC.

This clonotype appeared many times. The chain joins TRBV29-1 to TRBJ2-7; 12 bases fit TRBD1. Germline V CDR1 and CDR2: SQVTM, ANQGSEA. The CDR3 sequence is 16 residues long. Unmatched junction bases numbered 17, after V lost 5 bases and J lost 9 bases. The DNA of the CDR3 is TGCAGCGTTTCGGGAGAGCGGGACAGGGGGCTTTTGGGGCAGTACTTC. Its translation is CSVSGERDRGLLGQYF.

This clonotype was picked up many times. This sequence joins TRBV12-3 or TRBV12-4 and TRBJ1-4; TRBD1 matches 9 bases. The CDR3 consists of 15 residues. Trimming removed 5 bases from V and 8 bases from J; junction bases left unmatched: 9. CDR3 in DNA: TGTGCCAGCAGTACCACGACAGGGGGTGGCGAAAAACTGTTTTTT. Its protein product is CASSTTTGGGEKLFF.

This clonotype was seen a handful of times. The chain combines TRBV18 with TRBJ2-6; tentatively, D is TRBD1 (6 bases). The V end was cut by 1 base, the J end by 4 bases, with 14 bases between. Germline CDR1 is KGHSH and CDR2 is LQKENI. The CDR3 sequence is 17 residues long. The CDR3 DNA reads as TGTGCCAGCTCACCACAAACGGACCAGGGGGGGGCCAACGTCCTGACTTTC. Translated, it gives CASSPQTDQGGANVLTF.

The sample holds many counts of this clonotype. DNA of the CDR3: TGTGCCAGCAGCCAAGTGAGGGGGTCTGAAGCTTTCTTT. The encoded protein is CASSQVRGSEAFF. The rearrangement uses TRBV14 and TRBJ1-1; D possibly corresponds to TRBD1 (6 bases). CDR3 length equals 13 residues. V lost 1 base and J 6 bases, leaving 9 bases between the germline ends. Germline V gives CDR1 SGHDN, CDR2 FVKESK.

In this sample, this clonotype turned up many times. The rearrangement links TRBV3-1 to TRBJ1-3; D unresolved. The germline CDR1 and CDR2 sequences are LGHDT and YNNKEL (reference sequence). Trimming stripped 1 base from V and 0 bases from J, with 16 bases between. This CDR3 is 18 amino acids long. CDR3 amino acids: CASSQVFEDSSSGNTIYF. CDR3 DNA: TGTGCCAGCAGCCAAGTGTTTGAGGACTCCAGCTCTGGAAACACCATATATTTT.

This chain links TRBV20-1 with TRBJ2-2; D might be TRBD1 (7 bases). The germline V and J ends were trimmed by 6 bases and 4 bases, with 15 bases remaining between them. The CDR3 is 14 amino acids. Per the germline V gene, CDR1 is DFQATT and CDR2 is SNEGSKA (reference sequence). The CDR3 region is CSAPGGLATGELFF. CDR3 coding DNA: TGCAGTGCCCCAGGGGGGCTGGCCACCGGGGAGCTGTTTTTT.

This clonotype was detected only a few times. V gene TRBV5-5 combines with J gene TRBJ1-1, with D perhaps TRBD1 (5 bases). V lost 0 bases, J lost 4 bases, and 10 bases lay in between. CDR1 is SGHKS and CDR2 is YYEKEE in the germline V gene (reference sequence). This CDR3 spans 14 amino acids. The DNA for the CDR3 is TGTGCCAGCAGCTTGGCGGCAGGGACCACTGAAGCTTTCTTT. It specifies CASSLAAGTTEAFF.

Details on this clonotype: A read error may explain this, as a much larger clone is one base away. This CDR3 fails to terminate in the conserved phenylalanine or tryptophan, so it likely reflects a read error. The CDR3 protein is CASSLRQGGSPQHS. In DNA form, the CDR3 reads TGTGCCAGCAGTTTAAGACAGGGAGGTTCGCCCCAGCATTCT. The rearrangement uses TRBV12-3 or TRBV12-4 and TRBJ1-5, with TRBD1 matching over 7 bases. Trimming at V came to 2 bases and at J to 9 bases, leaving 7 bases not matched to a gene. CDR3 length equals 14 residues.

This clonotype showed up many times. The CDR3 is CASSPDTLYEQYF. In DNA form, the CDR3 reads TGCGCCAGCAGCCCCGACACCCTCTACGAGCAGTACTTC. J is TRBJ2-7 and V is TRBV5-1, with D hard to call. CDR1 SGHRS and CDR2 YFSETQ come from the germline V gene. This CDR3 contains 13 residues. V dropped 4 bases and J dropped 3 bases, with 11 bases sitting between them.

This clonotype occurred many times. This chain uses TRBV20-1 with TRBJ2-1; 9 positions agree with TRBD2. From germline, CDR1 is DFQATT and CDR2 SNEGSKA (reference sequence). V dropped 3 bases and J dropped 6; count of bases not matched to a gene: 9. The length of the CDR3 is 15 residues. The CDR3 loop is CSASSEATSGNEQFF. The DNA of the CDR3 is TGCAGTGCTAGCTCTGAAGCGACTAGCGGCAATGAGCAGTTCTTC.

The chain employs TRBV5-1 and TRBJ1-5; no firm D call. The germline CDR1 and CDR2 sequences are SGHRS and YFSETQ. V dropped 0 bases and J dropped 7 bases, with 14 bases sitting between them. CDR3 length equals 15 residues. CDR3 nucleotide sequence: TGCGCCAGCAGCTTGGGGTTAGACGGTGGGCAGCCCCAGCATTTT. Its translation: CASSLGLDGGQPQHF.

This clonotype appeared many times. This chain uses TRBV7-2 with TRBJ1-1; D ambiguous. CDR3 length: 15 residues. The germline V gene encodes CDR1 SGHTA and CDR2 FQGNSA. V was cut by 3 bases and J by 4 bases, with 15 bases left in between. CDR3 sequence reads: CASSFQPNPGTEAFF. As DNA, the CDR3 is TGTGCCAGCAGCTTCCAGCCTAATCCGGGCACTGAAGCTTTCTTT. The variable domain in full, with the rest retrieved from reference TRBV7-2 and TRBJ1-1, is GAGVSQSPSNKVTEKGKDVELRCDPISGHTALYWYRQSLGQGLEFLIYFQGNSAPDKSGLPSDRFSAERTGGSVSTLTIQRTQQEDSAVYLCASSFQPNPGTEAFFGQGTRLTVV.

This clonotype is a singleton in its sample. One end of the junction does not line up with germline, which may come from a read error. This chain joins TRBV28 and TRBJ1-1, with unresolved D. The germline gives CDR1 MDHEN, CDR2 SYDVKM. The CDR3 totals 14 residues. In DNA, the CDR3 is TGTGCCGGCAGCTTCGACCTGATTAACGCTGAAGCTTTCTTT. Translation: CAGSFDLINAEAFF.

The chain recombines TRBV29-1 with TRBJ1-1; D not certain. Germline assignment: CDR1 SQVTM and CDR2 ANQGSEA. The CDR3 has 14 residues. With 7 bases removed from V and 1 base from J, the gap between germline ends came to 16 bases. The CDR3 DNA reads as TGCAGCGCCCCGGAGGTCCTCGGGAACACTGAAGCTTTCTTT. Amino acid sequence: CSAPEVLGNTEAFF.

This clonotype has at least ten counts. V and J are TRBV4-1 and TRBJ2-7; D is uncertain. The CDR3 runs to 15 residues. Trimming pared 2 bases from V and 5 bases from J, leaving 16 bases between. Germline V lookup: CDR1 MGHRA, CDR2 YSYEKL. The CDR3 DNA follows: TGCGCCAGCAGCCAACAATGGGGATCCGTCCACGAGCAGTACTTC. Residues: CASSQQWGSVHEQYF.